This is a list of T cell receptor beta chains from one sample in a study of Ad26.COV2.S vaccination and SARS-CoV-2 variants. This table comes from immunoSEQ multiplex PCR, and its TCRdb copy is limited to in-frame clones, with some not included. The sample records a few hundred thousand clones, around 90% being singletons. This specimen consisted of peripheral blood, obtained in a trial of Ad26.COV2.S vaccine versus placebo. The receptor set was obtained from a person aged 18 to 59 who received the Ad26.COV2.S COVID-19 vaccine or a placebo. CDR3s include the opening cysteine and the closing phenylalanine or tryptophan. The D gene is left open where the match is weak. Clone sizes are given selectively: once, few, many, or a class where the clone is expanded.

abundance | j_gene | d_gene | v_gene | CDR3nt | CDR3aa
NA | TRBJ2-7 | NA | TRBV20-1 | TGCAGCCCTACGAAGTTCCACGAGCAGTACTTC | CSPTKFHEQYF
once | TRBJ2-3 | TRBD2 | TRBV5-1 | TGCGCCAGCAGCTTGAGGCCCAGCGGGAGTGATACGCAGTATTTT | CASSLRPSGSDTQYF
few | TRBJ1-3 | NA | TRBV12-3/TRBV12-4 | TGTGCCAGCAGTTTCTCTGGAAACACCATATATTTT | CASSFSGNTIYF
NA | TRBJ2-7 | TRBD2 | TRBV3-1/TRBV3-2 | TGTGCCAGCAGCCAAACCCTGGGACTAGCGGGAGGGACCTACGAGCAGTACTTC | CASSQTLGLAGGTYEQYF
few | TRBJ2-1 | NA | TRBV5-1 | TGCGCCAGCAGCTTGGCGGAAAATGGGAACAATGAGCAGTTCTTC | CASSLAENGNNEQFF
once | TRBJ2-7 | TRBD2 | TRBV29-1 | TGCAGCGTCGGGGGACTAGGAAGGTCCTACGAGCAGTACTTC | CSVGGLGRSYEQYF
NA | TRBJ2-5 | NA | TRBV5-1 | TGCGCCAGCAGCTTGCAGGGTAGAGGGGAGACCCAGTACTTC | CASSLQGRGETQYF
once | TRBJ1-5 | NA | TRBV3-1/TRBV3-2 | TGTGCCAGCAGCCAAAGTCATGCAGCCGATCAGCCCCAGCATTTT | CASSQSHAADQPQHF
NA | TRBJ2-5 | TRBD1 | TRBV5-1 | TGCGCCAGCAGCTGGGGACAGGGTGTAGAGACCCAGTACTTC | CASSWGQGVETQYF
NA | TRBJ1-4 | TRBD1 | TRBV5-1 | TGCGCCAGCAGCGGGACAGGTGCAACTAATGAAAAACTGTTTTTT | CASSGTGATNEKLFF
NA | TRBJ2-1 | TRBD2 | TRBV18 | TGTGCCAGCTCACCACCGGTAGCGGGGCCCTACAATGAGCAGTTCTTC | CASSPPVAGPYNEQFF
NA | TRBJ2-3 | TRBD1 | TRBV7-9 | TGTGCCGCAAGGGCCACAGGGGAATGGACAGATACGCAGTATTTT | CAARATGEWTDTQYF
NA | TRBJ1-1 | NA | TRBV12-3/TRBV12-4 | TGTGCCAGCTTAGGCCGAGGGGGGCGCACAGCTTTCTTT | CASLGRGGRTAFF
NA | TRBJ2-7 | NA | TRBV2 | TGTGCGAATTGGGGCGGGTTCCCCTACGAGCAGTACTTC | CANWGGFPYEQYF